This TCR beta chain was sequenced for a study of T-cell reconstitution after alpha-beta-depleted transplantation in children. This clonotype has more than one count but fewer than ten. The length of the CDR3 is 18 residues. Germline V gene data show CDR1 as MDHEN and CDR2 as SYDVKM. V gave up 6 bases and J gave up 4 bases; unmatched junction bases: 15. Molecular barcoding with unique molecular identifiers was used for the TCRbeta library. TCRdb reprocessed the PCR reads with MiXCR, giving one entry per CDR3 protein. Of approximately 510,000 distinct CDR3 sequences listed, about a sixth were seen once; the top ten hold 3.3%.

The rearrangement uses TRBV28 and TRBJ2-1; 10 bases match TRBD2. This sequence originates from a human donor who donated a stem cell graft to a child with acute lymphoblastic leukemia. The sequencing used PBMCs from the stem cell graft donor, collected from the stem cell graft. The CDR3 bases are TGTGCCAGCAGCCCATCTAGCGGGAGAGGATTCAAATACAATGAGCAGTTCTTC. Protein product: CASSPSSGRGFKYNEQFF.